Each of the 23 T cell receptor beta chains below was sequenced from the same sample in a study of blood T cell repertoires in COVID-19. Here immunoSEQ multiplex PCR was the method, and the copy in TCRdb shows in-frame clones only, minus some. The table has fewer than 300,000 clones, approximately 83% seen once. The material sequenced was peripheral blood. The receptors shown here come from a human donor in a cohort sampled during active COVID-19.

The chain couples TRBV27 to TRBJ1-5; D is ambiguous. Trimming took 5 bases from V and 3 from J, leaving 8 bases between them. The germline V gene encodes CDR1 MNHEY and CDR2 SMNVEV (reference sequence). The CDR3 totals 13 residues. The CDR3 here is CASSNRNNQPQHF. The CDR3 coding sequence is TGTGCCAGCAGTAACAGAAACAATCAGCCCCAGCATTTT.

The chain couples TRBV5-1 to TRBJ2-7, with D maybe TRBD1 (6 bases). Deletions cut 0 bases from V and 6 bases from J, with 10 bases between. CDR1 and CDR2 from the germline V gene are SGHRS and YFSETQ. The CDR3 extends over 13 amino acids. The DNA for the CDR3 is TGCGCCAGCAGCTTGGCCAGGGGTGGCGAGCAGTACTTC. It encodes CASSLARGGEQYF.

The V call is TRBV7-2, the J call TRBJ2-7; 9 positions agree with TRBD2. The CDR3 length is 15 residues. Germline trimming cut 3 bases from V and 3 bases from J; bases unmatched to any gene: 6. Germline V gives CDR1 SGHTA, CDR2 FQGNSA. The CDR3 DNA reads TGTGCCAGCAGCTTCCGTAGCGGGAGTATCTACGAGCAGTACTTC. This gives the protein CASSFRSGSIYEQYF.

The chain couples TRBV9 to TRBJ2-5; TRBD2 aligns across 7 bases. There are 16 residues in the CDR3. With 4 bases clipped from V and 2 bases from J, the junction kept 11 bases outside the gene matches. Germline V lookup: CDR1 SGDLS, CDR2 YYNGEE. CDR3 region: CASSPDAGAVQETQYF. CDR3 coding DNA: TGTGCCAGCAGCCCGGATGCGGGAGCCGTTCAAGAGACCCAGTACTTC.

CDR3 nucleotides: TGCAGTGCTAGTAAGCACTCCGAGCAGTACTTC. Encoded protein: CSASKHSEQYF. This rearrangement joins TRBV20-1 to TRBJ2-7; D remains ambiguous. CDR1 is DFQATT, CDR2 SNEGSKA, per germline (reference sequence). With 3 bases removed from V and 6 bases from J, the gap between germline ends came to 9 bases. The CDR3 length is 11 residues.

The chain joins TRBV27 to TRBJ2-2, with D perhaps TRBD1 (6 bases). Trimming took off 4 bases at V and 5 bases at J, with 20 bases between the two ends. The germline V gene encodes CDR1 MNHEY and CDR2 SMNVEV (reference sequence). The CDR3 extends over 17 amino acids. CDR3 residues: CASSSSGQPDRTGELFF. The CDR3 nucleotides are TGTGCCAGCAGTTCTTCTGGACAGCCGGATCGTACCGGGGAGCTGTTTTTT.

This chain links TRBV2 with TRBJ2-1, with 8 bases lining up with TRBD2. The CDR3 runs to 14 residues. Germline CDR1 SNHLY, CDR2 FYNNEI. Trimming took 7 bases from V and 5 from J; bases not matched to a gene: 7. The CDR3 DNA is TGTGCCAGCAAACGGGTAGCGGGGAACAATGAGCAGTTCTTC. Encoded protein: CASKRVAGNNEQFF.

V usage is TRBV6-2 or TRBV6-3 and J usage is TRBJ2-7; D is uncertain. The CDR3 has 14 residues. CDR1 and CDR2 from the germline V gene are MNHEY and SVGEGT. The ends were cut back, 2 bases at V and 0 bases at J, with 8 bases in the middle. Here the CDR3 DNA reads TGTGCCAGCAGTTACGGTCCGGTCTCCTACGAGCAGTACTTC. This sequence encodes CASSYGPVSYEQYF.

The rearrangement joins TRBV7-9 to TRBJ2-5; tentative D call: TRBD2 (5 bases). The CDR3 consists of 11 residues. V dropped 5 bases and J dropped 5 bases, with 6 bases sitting between them. CDR1 SEHNR and CDR2 FQNEAQ come from the germline V gene (reference sequence). The CDR3 region has the DNA TGTGCCAGCAGCGGCGGGGAGACCCAGTACTTC. Amino acids: CASSGGETQYF.

The V gene is TRBV28, the J gene TRBJ2-2; D unresolved. Per germline, CDR1 MDHEN and CDR2 SYDVKM. Trimming shortened V by 2 bases and J by 6 bases, and 10 bases separated the two germline ends. The CDR3 covers 14 residues. CDR3 DNA: TGTGCCAGCAGTTTAATCTCTAAGCCCGGGGAGCTGTTTTTT. Amino acids: CASSLISKPGELFF. The whole variable domain, remainder taken from reference TRBV28 and TRBJ2-2, is DVKVTQSSRYLVKRTGEKVFLECVQDMDHENMFWYRQDPGLGLRLIYFSYDVKMKEKGDIPEGYSVSREKKERFSLILESASTNQTSMYLCASSLISKPGELFFGEGSRLTVL.

Concerning this clone: The same CDR3 is also encoded by other DNA sequences in this sample. The chain links TRBV5-1 to TRBJ2-3, with D perhaps matching TRBD2 (5 bases). Germline CDR1 and CDR2: SGHRS and YFSETQ. There are 14 residues in the CDR3. Trimming pared 3 bases from V and 2 bases from J, leaving 10 bases between. CDR3 nucleotides: TGCGCCAGCAGCTCCCGGGGTACCACAGATACGCAGTATTTT. Translation: CASSSRGTTDTQYF.

The V call is TRBV19, the J call TRBJ2-1; 9 nucleotides align to TRBD2. CDR3 size: 16 residues. V gave up 5 bases and J gave up 7 bases; unmatched junction bases: 12. Germline loops: CDR1 LNHDA, CDR2 SQIVND (reference sequence). CDR3 nucleotides: TGTGCCAGTAGTTTACTAGCGGGCACCTCGATGAATGAGCAGTTCTTC. Its translation is CASSLLAGTSMNEQFF. The whole variable domain, remainder taken from reference TRBV19 and TRBJ2-1, is DGGITQSPKYLFRKEGQNVTLSCEQNLNHDAMYWYRQDPGQGLRLIYYSQIVNDFQKGDIAEGYSVSREKKESFPLTVTSAQKNPTAFYLCASSLLAGTSMNEQFFGPGTRLTVL.

This clone was picked up one time. The rearrangement joins TRBV10-3 to TRBJ2-5; perhaps TRBD1 as D (6 bases). The V gene lost 7 bases and the J gene lost 1 base, with 7 bases spanning the gap. There are 12 residues in the CDR3. Germline V gene lookup returns CDR1 ENHRY and CDR2 SYGVKD. DNA of the CDR3: TGTGCCATCATGGACAGCCAAGAGACCCAGTACTTC. It translates to CAIMDSQETQYF.

The rearrangement uses TRBV27 and TRBJ2-3, with D possibly TRBD1 on 6 matching bases. The CDR3 is made up of 12 amino acids. V lost 8 bases and J lost 10, with 16 bases in between. Germline-derived CDR1 and CDR2 are MNHEY and SMNVEV (reference sequence). CDR3 in amino acids: CASQIPGAAQYF. The DNA for the CDR3 is TGTGCCAGCCAAATCCCAGGGGCGGCGCAGTATTTT.

The chain uses TRBV7-2 and TRBJ2-7; 8 bases line up with TRBD2. V was pared by 2 bases and J by 6 bases, with 3 bases of the junction left unmatched. CDR1 and CDR2 from the germline V gene are SGHTA and FQGNSA. This CDR3 comprises 13 residues. For the CDR3, the DNA is TGTGCCAGCAGCTTACCCGCGGGAGGCGAGCAGTACTTC. This encodes CASSLPAGGEQYF.

This clone was seen a single time. The V and J genes are TRBV6-2 or TRBV6-3 and TRBJ2-2, with 8 bases lining up with TRBD1. From germline, CDR1 is MNHEY and CDR2 SVGEGT. Losses at the gene ends were 6 bases for V and 4 bases for J; bases not matched to a gene: 4. This CDR3 contains 14 residues. The CDR3 loop reads CASSHRGTTGELFF. The CDR3 nucleotides are TGTGCCAGCAGCCACAGGGGGACCACCGGGGAGCTGTTTTTT.

The chain couples TRBV4-3 to TRBJ1-2; 9 bases align to TRBD1. The CDR3 has 16 amino acids. V was pared by 4 bases and J by 4 bases, with 10 bases of the junction left unmatched. Germline V gene lookup returns CDR1 LGHNA and CDR2 YSLEER. The CDR3 nucleotides are TGCGCCAGCAGCCCTGTTTCATACAGGGGGCTCTATGGCTACACCTTC. It yields the protein CASSPVSYRGLYGYTF.

The chain's CDR3 is CASSVAGGEYGELFF. Here the CDR3 DNA reads TGTGCCAGCAGCGTAGCTGGAGGGGAGTACGGGGAGCTGTTTTTT. The chain carries TRBV9 and TRBJ2-2; D is possibly TRBD2 (6 bases). Trimming shortened V by 0 bases and J by 7 bases, and 13 bases separated the two germline ends. Germline CDR1 and CDR2: SGDLS and YYNGEE. This CDR3 region has 15 residues.

The CDR3 sequence is CATSFGQGSLEQYF. Here the CDR3 DNA reads TGTGCCACCAGCTTTGGGCAGGGCTCGTTGGAGCAGTACTTC. V and J are TRBV15 and TRBJ2-7, with a tentative D call TRBD1 (5 bases). Germline V gene data show CDR1 as LNHNV and CDR2 as YYDKDF (reference sequence). There are 14 residues in the CDR3. V lost 5 bases and J 7 bases, leaving 18 bases between the germline ends.

The DNA for the CDR3 is TGTGCCATTAGACAGGCCGGCAGCTCCTACAATGAGCAGTTCTTC. It encodes CAIRQAGSSYNEQFF. The chain combines TRBV10-3 with TRBJ2-1, with D tentatively TRBD1 (6 bases). Germline CDR1 is ENHRY and CDR2 is SYGVKD. V lost 9 bases and J 0 bases, leaving 15 bases between the germline ends. The CDR3 covers 15 residues.

In its sample, this clone was seen once. V usage is TRBV7-2 and J usage is TRBJ1-5, with TRBD1 as a possible D gene (6 bases). CDR1 is SGHTA, CDR2 FQGNSA, per germline. The length of the CDR3 is 15 residues. V lost 5 bases, J lost 6 bases, and 17 bases lay in between. Here the CDR3 DNA reads TGTGCCAGCAGCCCCGACCTTACCAGGGGTCAGCCCCAGCATTTT. Protein: CASSPDLTRGQPQHF.

The genes are TRBV9 and TRBJ2-5; TRBD2 aligns across 15 bases. The CDR3 sequence is 18 residues long. The V and J ends lost 3 bases and 1 base, in that order; junction bases with no gene match: 7. Germline CDR1 reads SGDLS; CDR2 reads YYNGEE. The CDR3 region has the DNA TGTGCCAGCAGCGAGGGGACTAGCGGGAGGCCCCCCCAAGAGACCCAGTACTTC. Translated, it gives CASSEGTSGRPPQETQYF.

This chain uses TRBV5-8 with TRBJ2-1; D is perhaps TRBD2 (6 bases). Germline V gene sequence: CDR1 SGHTS, CDR2 YDEGEE. V was trimmed by 0 bases and J by 1 base, leaving 8 bases between them. CDR3 length: 15 amino acids. CDR3 residues: CASSLGGRSYNEQFF. DNA of the CDR3: TGTGCCAGCAGCTTGGGAGGGAGGTCCTACAATGAGCAGTTCTTC.